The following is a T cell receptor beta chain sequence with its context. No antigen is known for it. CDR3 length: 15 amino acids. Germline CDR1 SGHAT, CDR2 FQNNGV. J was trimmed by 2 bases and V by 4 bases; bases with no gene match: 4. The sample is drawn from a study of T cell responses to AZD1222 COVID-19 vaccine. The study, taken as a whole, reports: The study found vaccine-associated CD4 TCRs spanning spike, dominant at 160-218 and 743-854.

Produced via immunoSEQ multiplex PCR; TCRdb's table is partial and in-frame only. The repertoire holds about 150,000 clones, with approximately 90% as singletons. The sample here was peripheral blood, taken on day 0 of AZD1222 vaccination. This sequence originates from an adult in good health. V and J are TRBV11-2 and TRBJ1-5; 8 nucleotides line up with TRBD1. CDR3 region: CASSWGQVGNQPQHF. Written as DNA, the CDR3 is TGTGCCAGCAGCTGGGGACAGGTAGGCAATCAGCCCCAGCATTTT. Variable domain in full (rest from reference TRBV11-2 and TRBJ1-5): EAGVAQSPRYKIIEKRQSVAFWCNPISGHATLYWYQQILGQGPKLLIQFQNNGVVDDSQLPKDRFSAERLKGVDSTLKIQPAKLEDSAVYLCASSWGQVGNQPQHFGDGTRLSIL.